The T cell receptor (beta chain) under discussion was sequenced for a study of CD8+ T cells in alopecia areata. Study conclusions and caveats: Shared TCR sequences were less clear between patients than in mice, possibly partly from HLA diversity. During tofacitinib treatment, many expanded lesional clones remained in scalp and blood. Clonality in the scalp and expanded CD8+ clones ranked among the top 100 were significantly decreased by tofacitinib.

RNA was extracted and reverse transcribed into cDNA as the sequencing template. TCRdb keeps only in-frame clones here, not all; method: immunoSEQ multiplex PCR. The table has 200,000 or so clones, 58% seen once. The table lists this clone with a few counts. What it binds is unknown. Described treatment: oral pan-JAK inhibitor, 5-10 mg twice daily. The CDR3 runs to 13 residues. Germline-derived CDR1 and CDR2 are MNHEY and SVGAGI. With 6 bases clipped from V and 1 base from J, the junction kept 2 bases outside the gene matches. The specimen was CD4+ T cells sorted from blood, collected at week 24, from a patient treated with tofacitinib. V and J are TRBV6-5 and TRBJ2-7, with 8 bases matching TRBD1. The sequence came from a human donor with alopecia areata. The chain's CDR3 is CASRGTGSYEQYF. The CDR3 DNA reads TGTGCCAGCAGAGGGACAGGATCCTACGAGCAGTACTTC.